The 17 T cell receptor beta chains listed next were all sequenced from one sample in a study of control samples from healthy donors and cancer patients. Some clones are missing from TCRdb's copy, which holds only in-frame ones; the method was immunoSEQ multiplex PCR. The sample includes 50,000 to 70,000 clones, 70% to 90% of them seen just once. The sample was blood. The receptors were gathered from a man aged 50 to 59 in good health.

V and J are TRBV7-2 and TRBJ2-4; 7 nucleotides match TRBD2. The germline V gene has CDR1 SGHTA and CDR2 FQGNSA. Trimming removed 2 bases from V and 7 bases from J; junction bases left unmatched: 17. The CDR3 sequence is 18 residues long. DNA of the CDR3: TGTGCCAGCAGCTTAAGGGACTTGGGGGGACTAAGCCAGAACATTCAGTACTTC. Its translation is CASSLRDLGGLSQNIQYF.

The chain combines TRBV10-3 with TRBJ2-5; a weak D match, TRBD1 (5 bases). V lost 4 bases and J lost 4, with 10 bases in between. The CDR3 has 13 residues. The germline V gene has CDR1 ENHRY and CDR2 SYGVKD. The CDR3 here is CAISVRERETQYF. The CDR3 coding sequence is TGTGCCATCAGTGTCAGGGAAAGAGAGACCCAGTACTTC.

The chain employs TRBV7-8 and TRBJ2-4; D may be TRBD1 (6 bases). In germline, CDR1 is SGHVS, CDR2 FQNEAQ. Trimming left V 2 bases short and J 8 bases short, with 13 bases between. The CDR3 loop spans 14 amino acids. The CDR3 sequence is CASSLTGEGDIQYF. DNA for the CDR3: TGTGCCAGCAGCTTAACTGGTGAGGGGGACATTCAGTACTTC.

The CDR3 spells CASSFVLWHEQFF. The DNA for the CDR3 is TGTGCCAGCAGCTTCGTACTTTGGCATGAGCAGTTCTTC. This chain links TRBV7-8 with TRBJ2-1; D ambiguous. Between the trimmed V and J ends, which lost 3 bases and 8 bases, there was a span of 11 bases. Per the germline V gene, CDR1 is SGHVS and CDR2 is FQNEAQ. The CDR3 extends over 13 amino acids.

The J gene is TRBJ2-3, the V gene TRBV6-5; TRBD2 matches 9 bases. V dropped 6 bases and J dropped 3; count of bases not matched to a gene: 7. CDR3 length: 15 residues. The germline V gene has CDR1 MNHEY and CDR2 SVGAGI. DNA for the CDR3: TGTGCCAGCAGAAGTAGCGGGAGAGGGACAGATACGCAGTATTTT. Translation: CASRSSGRGTDTQYF.

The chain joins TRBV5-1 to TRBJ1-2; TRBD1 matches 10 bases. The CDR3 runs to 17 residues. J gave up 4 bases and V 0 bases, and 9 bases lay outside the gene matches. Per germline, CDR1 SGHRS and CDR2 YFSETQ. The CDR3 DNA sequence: TGCGCCAGCAGCTTGGGGGGGACAGGGGACCTCACCTATGGCTACACCTTC. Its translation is CASSLGGTGDLTYGYTF. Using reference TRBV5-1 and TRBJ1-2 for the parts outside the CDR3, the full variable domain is KAGVTQTPRYLIKTRGQQVTLSCSPISGHRSVSWYQQTPGQGLQFLFEYFSETQRNKGNFPGRFSGRQFSNSRSEMNVSTLELGDSALYLCASSLGGTGDLTYGYTFGSGTRLTVV.

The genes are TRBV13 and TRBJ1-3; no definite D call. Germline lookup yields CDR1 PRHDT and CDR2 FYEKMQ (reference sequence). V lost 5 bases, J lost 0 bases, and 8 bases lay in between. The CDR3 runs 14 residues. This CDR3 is CASSGGFSGNTIYF. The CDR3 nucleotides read TGTGCCAGCAGCGGAGGGTTCTCTGGAAACACCATATATTTT. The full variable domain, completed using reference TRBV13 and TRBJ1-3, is AAGVIQSPRHLIKEKRETATLKCYPIPRHDTVYWYQQGPGQDPQFLISFYEKMQSDKGSIPDRFSAQQFSDYHSELNMSSLELGDSALYFCASSGGFSGNTIYFGEGSWLTVV.

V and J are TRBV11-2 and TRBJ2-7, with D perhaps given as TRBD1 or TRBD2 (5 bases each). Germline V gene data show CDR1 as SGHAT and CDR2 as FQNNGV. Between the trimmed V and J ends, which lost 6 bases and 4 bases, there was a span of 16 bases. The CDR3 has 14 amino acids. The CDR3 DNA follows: TGTGCCAGCAGTCGGGACGGACTGATGTACGAGCAGTACTTC. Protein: CASSRDGLMYEQYF.

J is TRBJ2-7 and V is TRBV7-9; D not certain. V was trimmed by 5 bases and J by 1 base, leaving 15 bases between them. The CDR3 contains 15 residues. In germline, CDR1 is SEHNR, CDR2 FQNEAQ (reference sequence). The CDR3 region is CASSPTTARSYEQYF. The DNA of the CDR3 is TGTGCCAGCAGCCCAACTACGGCTAGGTCCTACGAGCAGTACTTC.

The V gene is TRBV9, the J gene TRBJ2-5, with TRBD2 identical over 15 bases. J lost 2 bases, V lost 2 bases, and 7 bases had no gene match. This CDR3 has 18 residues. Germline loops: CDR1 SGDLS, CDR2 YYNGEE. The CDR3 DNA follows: TGTGCCAGCAGCGTGCGAGGACTAGCGGGAGGGGATCAAGAGACCCAGTACTTC. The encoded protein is CASSVRGLAGGDQETQYF.

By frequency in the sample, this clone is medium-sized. CDR3 DNA sequence: TGCAGCGTTCCGGACAGGGACAGAATGAACACCGGGGAGCTGTTTTTT. Protein sequence: CSVPDRDRMNTGELFF. The J gene is TRBJ2-2, the V gene TRBV29-1; 8 bases align to TRBD1. The CDR3 runs 16 residues. Per the germline V gene, CDR1 is SQVTM and CDR2 is ANQGSEA. Trimming at V came to 5 bases and at J to 1 base, leaving 9 bases not matched to a gene.

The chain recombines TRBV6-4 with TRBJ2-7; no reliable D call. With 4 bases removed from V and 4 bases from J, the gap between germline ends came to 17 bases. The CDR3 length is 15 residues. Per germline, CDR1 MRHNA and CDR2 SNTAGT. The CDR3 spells CASSAADPNPYEQYF. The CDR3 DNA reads TGTGCCAGCAGTGCGGCGGACCCAAACCCTTACGAGCAGTACTTC.

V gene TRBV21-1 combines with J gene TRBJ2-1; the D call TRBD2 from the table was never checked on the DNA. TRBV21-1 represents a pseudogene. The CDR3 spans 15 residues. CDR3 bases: TGTGCCAGCAGCAAATCGGGATTAGCGGAAAATGAGCAGTTCTTC. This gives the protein CASSKSGLAENEQFF.

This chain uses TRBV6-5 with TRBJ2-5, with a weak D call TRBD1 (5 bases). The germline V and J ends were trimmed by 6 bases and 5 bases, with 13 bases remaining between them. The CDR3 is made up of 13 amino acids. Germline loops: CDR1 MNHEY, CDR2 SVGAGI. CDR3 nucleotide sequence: TGTGCCAGCAGAATTCACAGGACGGAGACCCAGTACTTC. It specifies CASRIHRTETQYF.

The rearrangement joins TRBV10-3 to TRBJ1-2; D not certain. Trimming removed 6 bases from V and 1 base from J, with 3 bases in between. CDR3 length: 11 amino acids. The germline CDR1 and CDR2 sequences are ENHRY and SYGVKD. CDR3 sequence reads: CAISINYGYTF. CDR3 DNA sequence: TGTGCCATCAGCATTAACTATGGCTACACCTTC.

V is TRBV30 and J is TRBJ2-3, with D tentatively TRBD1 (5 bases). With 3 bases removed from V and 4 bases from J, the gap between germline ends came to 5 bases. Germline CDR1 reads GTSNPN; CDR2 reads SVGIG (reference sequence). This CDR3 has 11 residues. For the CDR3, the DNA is TGTGCCTGGAGCAGGGCAGATACGCAGTATTTT. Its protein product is CAWSRADTQYF.

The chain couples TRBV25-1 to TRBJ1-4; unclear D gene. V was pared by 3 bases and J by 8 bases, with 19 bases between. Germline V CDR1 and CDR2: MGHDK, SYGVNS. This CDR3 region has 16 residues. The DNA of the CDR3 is TGTGCCAGCAGTGACACCGTCGGCAGGCAAACGGAAAAACTGTTTTTT. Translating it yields CASSDTVGRQTEKLFF.